The clone carrying this T cell receptor (beta chain) was recorded a few times. The antigen is undetermined. The junction departs from germline at one end; a sequencing error may be responsible. The data stem from a study of regulatory T cells in long-lasting Graves disease. About the research overall: Positive TSH receptor antibodies alongside over 5 years of antithyroid drugs were what marked Graves' disease as persistent. Study-level results: Newly diagnosed Graves' patients exceeded persistent ones in TCR diversity. Persistent disease preferred TRBV28, TRBJ1-2 and TRBJ2-5.

CDR3 length: 13 amino acids. Germline CDR1 MNHNS, CDR2 SASEGT. Arm-PCR of CDR3 regions with iRepertoire HTBI primers generated TCR beta libraries. Each CDR3 protein gets one entry after TCRdb re-called the multiplex PCR reads with MiXCR. The sample records some 440,000 distinct CDR3 sequences, under 25% being singletons. The time point is: persistent/refractory GD, antithyroid drugs over 5 years with positive TRAb. The TCR library was made from RNA extracted from PBMCs. The sequenced sample was peripheral blood mononuclear cells (PBMCs), obtained when the disease was refractory, from a patient treated with antithyroid drugs. The chain is built from TRBV6-1 and TRBJ2-7; D gene ambiguous. This sequence originates from a female donor with Graves disease. DNA for the CDR3: TGTGCCAGCAGCGAAGGAGCCTTGAGCGAGCAGTACTTC. Its translation: CASSEGALSEQYF.